These 23 T cell receptor beta chains were all obtained from the same sample, sequenced in a study of blood T cell repertoires in COVID-19. The assay was immunoSEQ multiplex PCR, and TCRdb's table has in-frame clones only and misses some. The sample includes some 60,000 clones, about four fifths of them seen just once. The specimen was peripheral blood. The receptors here all came from a woman of 80 years or more with acute or convalescent COVID-19.

The genes are TRBV19 and TRBJ1-1; perhaps TRBD1 as D (5 bases). V shed 1 base and J shed 0 bases, with 9 bases lying between them. CDR1 is LNHDA, CDR2 SQIVND, per germline (reference sequence). There are 15 residues in the CDR3. CDR3 nucleotide sequence: TGTGCCAGTAGTATAGGTGGGGCGCTGAACACTGAAGCTTTCTTT. Its translation is CASSIGGALNTEAFF.

The CDR3 is CSVGQLSSGANVLTF. Here the CDR3 DNA reads TGCAGCGTTGGGCAGTTAAGCTCTGGGGCCAACGTCCTGACTTTC. The rearrangement joins TRBV29-1 to TRBJ2-6; D not resolved. The CDR3 covers 15 residues. Trimming removed 4 bases from V and 0 bases from J, with 10 bases in between. Germline V gene data show CDR1 as SQVTM and CDR2 as ANQGSEA.

The J gene is TRBJ2-7, the V gene TRBV7-9, with 8 bases aligning to TRBD1. V trimming: 6 bases; J trimming: 9 bases; junction bases outside the gene matches: 13. Looked up from germline, CDR1 is SEHNR and CDR2 is FQNEAQ (reference sequence). This CDR3 has 14 residues. The DNA of the CDR3 is TGTGCCAGCAGTTCTCTGTCGGACAGGGTGACGCAGTACTTC. Protein product: CASSSLSDRVTQYF.

J is TRBJ2-3 and V is TRBV7-2, with 9 positions matching TRBD2. V lost 0 bases, J lost 0 bases, and 7 bases stayed unmatched. The germline gives CDR1 SGHTA, CDR2 FQGNSA. The CDR3 has 18 residues. Here the CDR3 DNA reads TGTGCCAGCAGCTTAGCGCAGAGCGGGGGGATTAGCACAGATACGCAGTATTTT. It is translated as CASSLAQSGGISTDTQYF.

A single count supports this clone. CDR3 in DNA: TGTGCCAGCAGCCCCCGACGGACTAACACCGGGGAGCTGTTTTTT. Translation gives CASSPRRTNTGELFF. This chain uses TRBV7-3 with TRBJ2-2; perhaps TRBD2 as D (5 bases). V was shortened by 5 bases and J by 2 bases, with 12 bases between the two germline ends. This CDR3 comprises 15 residues. Germline assignment: CDR1 SGHTA and CDR2 FQGTGA.

The chain links TRBV5-4 to TRBJ2-3; D possibly corresponds to TRBD2 (7 bases). The CDR3 is 18 amino acids. The V and J ends lost 5 bases and 5 bases respectively, with 27 bases between them. Germline-derived CDR1 and CDR2 are SGHNT and YYREEE (reference sequence). The CDR3 here is CASRRTVTSAVLVDTQYF. The CDR3 DNA follows: TGTGCCAGCAGGAGGACAGTTACTAGCGCAGTTCTCGTAGATACGCAGTATTTT.

Note on this clone: The CDR3 end shows no conserved phenylalanine or tryptophan, and so a read error is likely. This chain links TRBV4-3 with TRBJ1-6; TRBD1 is a possible D gene (5 bases). This CDR3 region has 15 residues. Germline CDR1 LGHNA, CDR2 YSLEER. V was trimmed by 0 bases and J by 6 bases, leaving 9 bases between them. DNA for the CDR3: TGCGCCAGCAGCCAAGAATCAGGGCGTAATTCACCCCTCCACCTT. The encoded protein is CASSQESGRNSPLHL.

J is TRBJ2-1 and V is TRBV4-1; a weak D match, TRBD2 (5 bases). The V end was cut by 0 bases, the J end by 10 bases, with 16 bases between. The CDR3 is 15 residues long. Germline V gives CDR1 MGHRA, CDR2 YSYEKL. As DNA, the CDR3 is TGCGCCAGCAGCCAAGAAAGAGGAGGAGCGGAAGAGCAGTTCTTC. This encodes CASSQERGGAEEQFF.

The chain uses TRBV4-3 and TRBJ2-7, with TRBD2 matching over 11 bases. After removal of 0 bases from V and 2 bases from J, the junction contained 12 bases not matched to a gene. The germline V gene encodes CDR1 LGHNA and CDR2 YSLEER. The CDR3 runs 19 residues. The CDR3 DNA follows: TGCGCCAGCAGCCAAGATGGTTGGGGGCTAGCGGGGGGAGCCTACGAGCAGTACTTC. This sequence encodes CASSQDGWGLAGGAYEQYF.

J is TRBJ2-2 and V is TRBV30; D not certain. Germline CDR1 and CDR2: GTSNPN and SVGIG (reference sequence). CDR3 length: 15 residues. Trimming stripped 4 bases from V and 6 bases from J, with 18 bases between. For the CDR3, the DNA is TGTGCCTGGAAGCCTCGAGCGATCCTGTCCGGGGAGCTGTTTTTT. Its protein product is CAWKPRAILSGELFF. Together with reference TRBV30 and TRBJ2-2, the CDR3 gives the full variable domain: SQTIHQWPATLVQPVGSPLSLECTVEGTSNPNLYWYRQAAGRGLQLLFYSVGIGQISSEVPQNLSASRPQDRQFILSSKKLLLSDSGFYLCAWKPRAILSGELFFGEGSRLTVL.

The CDR3 sequence: CASNPGVFSGANVLTF. The DNA for the CDR3 is TGTGCCAGCAATCCAGGGGTTTTCTCTGGGGCCAACGTCCTGACTTTC. The rearrangement uses TRBV2 and TRBJ2-6; weak D call: TRBD1 (6 bases). The germline V gene encodes CDR1 SNHLY and CDR2 FYNNEI. This CDR3 spans 16 amino acids. V lost 7 bases and J 0 bases, leaving 13 bases between the germline ends.

The rearrangement joins TRBV19 to TRBJ2-4; 8 nucleotides match TRBD1. V lost 5 bases to trimming and J lost 10 bases; unmatched junction nucleotides: 13. Germline-derived CDR1 and CDR2 are LNHDA and SQIVND (reference sequence). The CDR3 spans 15 residues. The CDR3: CASSPGQGLLGIQYF. Here the CDR3 DNA reads TGTGCCAGTAGTCCAGGACAGGGCCTCTTGGGGATTCAGTACTTC.

The chain recombines TRBV24-1 with TRBJ2-4; D is perhaps TRBD1 (6 bases). The CDR3 runs to 16 residues. The V gene's germline CDR1 is KGHDR and CDR2 SFDVKD. The ends were cut back, 3 bases at V and 4 bases at J, with 15 bases in the middle. The CDR3: CATSDPRRDTKNIQYF. CDR3 DNA: TGTGCCACCAGTGATCCAAGACGGGACACAAAAAACATTCAGTACTTC.

The V call is TRBV18, the J call TRBJ1-2; 8 bases fit TRBD1. The CDR3 is 13 residues long. Germline V gene data show CDR1 as KGHSH and CDR2 as LQKENI. Trimming cost V 6 bases and J 8 bases; bases outside gene matches: 8. The CDR3 sequence is CASSPTGGKGYTF. DNA for the CDR3: TGTGCCAGCTCGCCAACAGGGGGGAAAGGCTACACCTTC.

The chain recombines TRBV28 with TRBJ2-1; 14 bases fit TRBD2. Trimming removed 5 bases from V and 3 bases from J; junction bases left unmatched: 3. Germline values: CDR1 MDHEN, CDR2 SYDVKM. The CDR3 totals 16 residues. Written as DNA, the CDR3 is TGTGCCAGCAGTCCAGGACTAGCGGGAGGCTACAATGAGCAGTTCTTC. This gives the protein CASSPGLAGGYNEQFF.

In its sample, this clone was seen once. The chain joins TRBV27 to TRBJ2-1; 12 nucleotides agree with TRBD2. The V gene's germline CDR1 is MNHEY and CDR2 SMNVEV (reference sequence). The J segment lost 8 bases and the V segment lost 7 bases, leaving 6 bases of the junction unmatched. The CDR3 extends over 14 amino acids. The CDR3 nucleotides are TGTGCCAGCATAGGACTAGCGGGAACCCATGAGCAGTTCTTC. Its protein product is CASIGLAGTHEQFF.

In this sample, this clone turned up a few times. This rearrangement joins TRBV19 to TRBJ2-7, with TRBD1 as a possible D gene (6 bases). V lost 6 bases and J lost 0, with 15 bases in between. CDR1 and CDR2 (germline): LNHDA, SQIVND (reference sequence). The CDR3 covers 15 residues. The CDR3 sequence: CASSLDRTISYEQYF. The CDR3 DNA reads as TGTGCCAGTAGCCTTGACAGGACCATCTCCTACGAGCAGTACTTC.

CDR3 in amino acids: CAWRSSDTQSWEKLFF. The DNA of the CDR3 is TGTGCCTGGAGGAGTTCGGACACCCAGTCGTGGGAAAAACTGTTTTTT. This chain connects TRBV30 to TRBJ1-4; possible D gene TRBD1, 5 bases. The V end was cut by 3 bases, the J end by 8 bases, with 22 bases between. The CDR3 spans 16 residues. Per the germline V gene, CDR1 is GTSNPN and CDR2 is SVGIG (reference sequence).

V gene TRBV3-1 (or the pseudogene TRBV3-2) combines with J gene TRBJ2-7; 9 bases are a match to TRBD1. The germline gives CDR1 LGHDT, CDR2 YNNKEL (reference sequence). The CDR3 totals 15 residues. Unmatched junction bases numbered 5, after V lost 4 bases and J lost 1 base. The CDR3 nucleotides are TGTGCCAGCAGCCGTGCCGGGACAGGGTCCTACGAGCAGTACTTC. Residues: CASSRAGTGSYEQYF.

The chain recombines TRBV18 with TRBJ2-2, with 7 bases identical to TRBD2. The germline CDR1 and CDR2 sequences are KGHSH and LQKENI. V shed 5 bases and J 5 bases; nucleotides not matched to a gene: 5. The CDR3 covers 14 residues. CDR3 residues: CASSTLRETGELFF. The CDR3 DNA sequence: TGTGCCAGCTCAACATTGCGGGAGACCGGGGAGCTGTTTTTT.

The chain is built from TRBV19 and TRBJ2-1; 8 bases fit TRBD2. J gave up 1 base and V 7 bases, and 12 bases lay outside the gene matches. This CDR3 contains 17 residues. In germline, CDR1 is LNHDA, CDR2 SQIVND (reference sequence). The CDR3 spells CASTRQAGAWSYNEQFF. DNA of the CDR3: TGTGCCAGTACCCGTCAAGCGGGAGCCTGGTCCTACAATGAGCAGTTCTTC.

As for this clone: A read error may account for a junction end that differs from germline. V is TRBV11-1 and J is TRBJ2-1, with TRBD2 identical over 7 bases. The CDR3 spans 15 residues. CDR1 SGHAT and CDR2 FQDESV come from the germline V gene (reference sequence). The CDR3 bases are TGTGCCAGCAGCCTAGCGGCAAGCTCCTACAATGAGCAGTTCTTC. It is translated as CASSLAASSYNEQFF. The variable domain in full, with the rest retrieved from reference TRBV11-1 and TRBJ2-1, is EAEVAQSPRYKITEKSQAVAFWCDPISGHATLYWYRQILGQGPELLVQFQDESVVDDSQLPKDRFSAERLKGVDSTLKIQPAELGDSAMYLCASSLAASSYNEQFFGPGTRLTVL.

V gene TRBV28 combines with J gene TRBJ2-1; 7 nucleotides match TRBD2. Germline-derived CDR1 and CDR2 are MDHEN and SYDVKM. Trimming at V came to 3 bases and at J to 6 bases, leaving 14 bases not matched to a gene. This CDR3 has 17 residues. This CDR3 is CASSFKGFREEANEQFF. CDR3 nucleotides: TGTGCCAGCAGTTTCAAAGGTTTCCGGGAGGAGGCCAATGAGCAGTTCTTC.